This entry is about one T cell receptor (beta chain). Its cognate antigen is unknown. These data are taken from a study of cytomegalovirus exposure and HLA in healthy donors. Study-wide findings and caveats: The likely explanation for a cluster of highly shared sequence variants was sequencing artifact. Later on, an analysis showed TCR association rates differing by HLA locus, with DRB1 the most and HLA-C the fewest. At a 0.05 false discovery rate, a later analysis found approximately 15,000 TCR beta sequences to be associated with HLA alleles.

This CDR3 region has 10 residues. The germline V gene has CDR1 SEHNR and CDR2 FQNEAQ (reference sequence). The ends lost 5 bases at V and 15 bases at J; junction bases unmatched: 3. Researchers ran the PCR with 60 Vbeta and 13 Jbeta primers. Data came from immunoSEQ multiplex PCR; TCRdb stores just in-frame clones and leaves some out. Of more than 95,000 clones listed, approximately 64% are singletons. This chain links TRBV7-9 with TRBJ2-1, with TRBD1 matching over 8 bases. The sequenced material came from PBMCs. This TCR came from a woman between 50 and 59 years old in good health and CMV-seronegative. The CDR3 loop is CASSQDRAFF. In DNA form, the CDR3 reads TGTGCCAGCAGCCAGGACAGGGCGTTCTTC.